The T cell receptor (beta chain) described here comes from a study of blood T cell dynamics during melanoma immunotherapy. Profiled with immunoSEQ multiplex PCR; TCRdb holds only in-frame clones, not every one. Of 10,000 to 13,000 clones in the sample, about 88% were seen once. This CDR3 contains 17 residues. The germline V gene encodes CDR1 LNHNV and CDR2 YYDKDF (reference sequence). V was pared by 2 bases and J by 1 base, with 14 bases between. Time point noted: week 3, after first cycle of checkpoint inhibitor. This sequence joins TRBV15 and TRBJ2-2, with D perhaps TRBD1 (6 bases). The specimen comprised blood, sampled from a patient treated with checkpoint blockade. This clonotype originated in a human donor with melanoma. This CDR3 reads CATSRSTGTLNTGELFF. The DNA of the CDR3 is TGTGCCACCAGCAGAAGCACAGGGACCTTGAACACCGGGGAGCTGTTTTTT.